This is a list of T cell receptor beta chains from one sample in a study of blood T cell repertoires in COVID-19. Clones were read by immunoSEQ multiplex PCR, and TCRdb kept only the in-frame ones, dropping some. The sample records 200,000 to 300,000 clones, 70% to 90% being singletons. Sequencing was done on a sample of peripheral blood. These receptors all stem from a human donor in a cohort sampled during active COVID-19. Both conserved end residues are part of each CDR3. The D gene is left open where the match is weak. Clone size is not always given. Where it is, it says once, few, many or a class for expanded clones.

clone_size j_call d_call v_call cdr3_aa cdr3_nt
once TRBJ2-7 - TRBV6-5 CAAAARDNYEQYF TGTGCCGCCGCGGCGAGGGATAACTACGAGCAGTACTTC
- TRBJ2-7 TRBD1 TRBV2 CASSVRTGGNEQYF TGTGCCAGCAGCGTTCGGACAGGGGGCAACGAGCAGTACTTC
- TRBJ1-4 TRBD1 TRBV11-2 CASSLGQGGEKLFF TGTGCCAGCAGCTTGGGACAGGGAGGTGAAAAACTGTTTTTT
- TRBJ2-3 TRBD2 TRBV7-3 CASSLVGAGGDTQYF TGTGCCAGCAGCTTAGTGGGAGCGGGAGGGGATACGCAGTATTTT
- TRBJ1-1 - TRBV7-2 CASSPLGLTEAFF TGTGCCAGCAGCCCGTTGGGCCTGACTGAAGCTTTCTTT
- TRBJ1-2 - TRBV5-1 CASSLVSGPGYTF TGCGCCAGCAGCTTGGTTTCAGGGCCTGGCTACACCTTC
- TRBJ2-7 TRBD1 TRBV12-3/TRBV12-4 CASSRDSTYEQYF TGTGCCAGCAGTCGGGACAGCACCTACGAGCAGTACTTC
- TRBJ2-5 TRBD1 TRBV30 CAWKTGGRETQYF TGTGCCTGGAAGACAGGGGGCAGAGAGACCCAGTACTTC
- TRBJ2-7 - TRBV11-2 CASSLGQFSYEQYF TGTGCCAGCAGCTTAGGGCAGTTCTCCTACGAGCAGTACTTC
once TRBJ1-1 - TRBV19 CASRKNLGGGTEAFF TGTGCCAGTAGAAAAAACCTCGGGGGGGGAACTGAAGCTTTCTTT
few TRBJ1-5 - TRBV7-2 CASSLWGQPQHF TGTGCCAGCAGCTTATGGGGCCAGCCCCAGCATTTT
- TRBJ1-1 - TRBV6-5 CAAFRRPNTEAFF TGTGCCGCCTTTCGGAGGCCGAACACTGAAGCTTTCTTT
once TRBJ2-5 - TRBV10-2 CASSESGARTPQETQYF TGCGCCAGCAGTGAGTCGGGAGCCCGCACCCCACAAGAGACCCAGTACTTC
once TRBJ2-3 - TRBV7-9 CASSLLPGITDTQYF TGTGCCAGCAGCTTACTGCCGGGAATCACAGATACGCAGTATTTT
- TRBJ2-7 TRBD2 TRBV12-5 CASGLVLSEASGAPKQYF TGTGCTAGTGGTTTGGTACTATCCGAGGCTAGCGGGGCCCCTAAGCAGTACTTC